The clone carrying this T cell receptor beta chain occurred once. Germline V gene lookup returns CDR1 MGHRA and CDR2 YSYEKL. V gave up 1 base and J gave up 6 bases, with 12 bases separating them. The CDR3 is 15 amino acids. It was CD45RO-negative cells, positively selected for CCR7, that made up naive CD8 cells, with terminally differentiated effector memory CD45RA+ cells excluded. Libraries were prepared by immunoSEQ multiplex PCR; TCRdb keeps only in-frame clonotypes and omits some of them. The sample records about 2.1 million clones, approximately 92% being singletons. These data originate in a study of shared clonotypes between healthy human individuals.

V usage is TRBV4-1 and J usage is TRBJ2-2; TRBD1 might be the D (6 bases). Sequenced input: naive CD8+ T cells from PBMCs. The sequence was collected from a man younger than 35 in good health. Some clones in this sample may be carry-over from other donors' samples. The DNA for the CDR3 is TGCGCCAGCAGCCAAGCGACAGGTGGGGCCGGGGAGCTGTTTTTT. It translates to CASSQATGGAGELFF.